The 22 T cell receptor beta chains below all came from one sample that was sequenced in a study of shared clonotypes between healthy human individuals. The naive CD8 subset, CD45RO-negative cells positively selected for CCR7, excluded terminally differentiated effector memory CD45RA+ cells. TCRdb keeps only in-frame clones here, not all; method: immunoSEQ multiplex PCR. The table lists roughly 2 million clones, approximately 94% of them singletons. Input material: naive CD8+ T cells sorted from blood. These receptors all come from a man aged 18-30 years in good health.

For this clone: Other DNA sequences of this sample code for an identical CDR3. The chain couples TRBV4-3 to TRBJ2-7, with 10 positions matching TRBD2. Germline V gene lookup returns CDR1 LGHNA and CDR2 YSLEER. Unmatched junction bases numbered 4, after V lost 3 bases and J lost 2 bases. The CDR3 consists of 15 residues. The CDR3, as DNA: TGCGCCAGCAGCCAGGGGCTAGCGGGAGCCTACGAGCAGTACTTC. Protein sequence: CASSQGLAGAYEQYF.

V usage is TRBV12-5 and J usage is TRBJ2-7, with unresolved D. The CDR3 totals 12 residues. V was shortened by 6 bases and J by 3 bases, with 9 bases between the two germline ends. Germline assignment: CDR1 LGHNT and CDR2 FRNRAP. The CDR3 sequence: CASGPTDYEQYF. CDR3 coding DNA: TGTGCTAGTGGCCCCACCGACTACGAGCAGTACTTC.

V and J are TRBV23-1 and TRBJ1-2, with a possible D match to TRBD1 (5 bases). TRBV23-1 is filed as an ORF, its function uncertain. The CDR3 spans 14 residues. Between the trimmed V and J ends, which lost 1 base and 2 bases, there was a span of 8 bases. The CDR3 here is CASSQFRDNYGYTF. The DNA of the CDR3 is TGCGCCAGCAGTCAATTCAGGGACAACTATGGCTACACCTTC.

The CDR3 DNA reads as TGTGCCTGGAGTGTCGGAGGCACGACCTACGAGCAGTACTTC. Its translation is CAWSVGGTTYEQYF. This chain connects TRBV30 to TRBJ2-7; possibly TRBD2 for D (5 bases). The CDR3 runs 14 residues. CDR1 is GTSNPN, CDR2 SVGIG, per germline (reference sequence). The V end was cut by 0 bases, the J end by 2 bases, with 11 bases between.

The chain links TRBV9 to TRBJ2-1; D uncertain. V was pared by 0 bases and J by 4 bases, with 11 bases between. The CDR3 runs 15 residues. CDR1 and CDR2 (germline): SGDLS, YYNGEE. The CDR3 protein is CASSVAVGFYNEQFF. The CDR3 nucleotides read TGTGCCAGCAGCGTAGCAGTGGGGTTTTACAATGAGCAGTTCTTC.

The chain links TRBV27 to TRBJ1-1, with a tentative D call TRBD1 (5 bases). The CDR3 runs to 15 residues. Trimming pared 0 bases from V and 1 base from J, leaving 9 bases between. Germline V gene data show CDR1 as MNHEY and CDR2 as SMNVEV (reference sequence). CDR3 DNA sequence: TGTGCCAGCAGTTTATCAGGGGCGGGGAACACTGAAGCTTTCTTT. This sequence encodes CASSLSGAGNTEAFF.

CDR3 residues: CASSSRISYEQYF. CDR3 coding DNA: TGTGCCAGCAGCTCGAGGATATCCTACGAGCAGTACTTC. V usage is TRBV5-4 and J usage is TRBJ2-7; D call uncertain. The CDR3 runs to 13 residues. Germline V gives CDR1 SGHNT, CDR2 YYREEE (reference sequence). V dropped 3 bases and J dropped 1 base, with 8 bases sitting between them.

The chain recombines TRBV7-9 with TRBJ2-3; D assignment may be TRBD1 or TRBD2 (5 bases each). V was clipped by 8 bases and J by 1 base, with 10 bases between them. Germline-derived CDR1 and CDR2 are SEHNR and FQNEAQ (reference sequence). This CDR3 contains 13 residues. CDR3 nucleotides: TGTGCCAGCCGGGACCGACGCACAGATACGCAGTATTTT. This codes for CASRDRRTDTQYF. The variable domain in full, completed from reference TRBV7-9 and TRBJ2-3, reads DTGVSQNPRHKITKRGQNVTFRCDPISEHNRLYWYRQTLGQGPEFLTYFQNEAQLEKSRLLSDRFSAERPKGSFSTLEIQRTEQGDSAMYLCASRDRRTDTQYFGPGTRLTVL.

This clone was counted once. The chain combines TRBV11-2 with TRBJ2-2; no clear D. V lost 4 bases to trimming and J lost 8 bases, with 8 bases between them. The length of the CDR3 is 12 residues. Per the germline V gene, CDR1 is SGHAT and CDR2 is FQNNGV. CDR3 coding DNA: TGTGCCAGCAGCTCCTTTTCAGGGGAGCTGTTTTTT. Its protein is CASSSFSGELFF.

As to this clone: One end of the junction does not line up with germline, which may come from a read error. This chain uses TRBV7-7 with TRBJ2-5; D is uncertain. The CDR3 has 14 amino acids. The germline V gene encodes CDR1 SSHAT and CDR2 FNYEAQ (reference sequence). The CDR3 loop reads CASSLFGNQETQYF. CDR3 nucleotide sequence: TGTGCTAGCAGCTTATTTGGCAACCAGGAGACCCAGTACTTC.

This clone showed up many times. The V call is TRBV9, the J call TRBJ2-1; 9 nucleotides agree with TRBD1. This CDR3 spans 14 amino acids. V lost 3 bases and J lost 7; bases outside the gene matches: 5. CDR1 SGDLS and CDR2 YYNGEE come from the germline V gene. In DNA, the CDR3 is TGTGCCAGCAGCGGATCCGGGACAGGGAATGAGCAGTTCTTC. It yields the protein CASSGSGTGNEQFF.

This sequence joins TRBV2 and TRBJ1-3, with D possibly TRBD1 on 5 matching bases. The CDR3 is 15 amino acids. V was clipped by 6 bases and J by 1 base, with 13 bases between them. Germline V gene data show CDR1 as SNHLY and CDR2 as FYNNEI. In nucleotides, the CDR3 is TGTGCCAGCAGCCAATTGGGGGGATCTGGAAACACCATATATTTT. Encoded protein: CASSQLGGSGNTIYF. Filled out from reference TRBV2 and TRBJ1-3, the complete variable domain reads EPEVTQTPSHQVTQMGQEVILRCVPISNHLYFYWYRQILGQKVEFLVSFYNNEISEKSEIFDDQFSVERPDGSNFTLKIRSTKLEDSAMYFCASSQLGGSGNTIYFGEGSWLTVV.

The chain links TRBV7-9 to TRBJ2-5; D is undetermined. Trimming took off 5 bases at V and 0 bases at J, with 19 bases between the two ends. The germline gives CDR1 SEHNR, CDR2 FQNEAQ (reference sequence). This CDR3 comprises 17 residues. CDR3 sequence (DNA): TGTGCCAGCAGCCCTGATGGTTGGGGATTGGACCAAGAGACCCAGTACTTC. Amino acids: CASSPDGWGLDQETQYF.

The gene calls are TRBV28 and TRBJ1-5; the D is unclear. Germline CDR1 is MDHEN and CDR2 is SYDVKM. The V gene lost 8 bases and the J gene lost 0 bases, with 11 bases spanning the gap. The CDR3 runs 14 residues. The CDR3 here is CASEVAVSNQPQHF. Written as DNA, the CDR3 is TGTGCCAGCGAAGTTGCAGTTAGCAATCAGCCCCAGCATTTT.

The V and J genes are TRBV28 and TRBJ2-1, with 16 positions matching TRBD2. Germline-derived CDR1 and CDR2 are MDHEN and SYDVKM. CDR3 length: 16 residues. V was clipped by 5 bases and J by 2 bases; unmatched bases: 0. The CDR3 loop reads CASSGTSGRAYNEQFF. Here the CDR3 DNA reads TGTGCCAGCAGTGGGACTAGCGGGAGGGCCTACAATGAGCAGTTCTTC.

The chain recombines TRBV5-8 with TRBJ1-1; D might be TRBD1 (5 bases). Trimming removed 0 bases from V and 2 bases from J, with 8 bases in between. The germline CDR1 and CDR2 sequences are SGHTS and YDEGEE. The CDR3 spans 14 residues. The CDR3 DNA reads as TGTGCCAGCAGCTTGGAAGGGGTCAACACTGAAGCTTTCTTT. Amino acid sequence: CASSLEGVNTEAFF.

The V and J genes are TRBV5-8 and TRBJ2-7; possibly TRBD1 or TRBD2 for D (6 bases each). Per the germline V gene, CDR1 is SGHTS and CDR2 is YDEGEE. Trimming took off 0 bases at V and 5 bases at J, with 9 bases between the two ends. The CDR3 covers 13 residues. The CDR3 sequence is CASSLDREDEQYF. CDR3 DNA sequence: TGTGCCAGCAGCTTGGACAGGGAGGACGAGCAGTACTTC. The full variable domain, rest sourced from reference TRBV5-8 and TRBJ2-7, is EAGVTQSPTHLIKTRGQQATLRCSPISGHTSVYWYQQALGLGLQFLLWYDEGEERNRGNFPPRFSGRQFPNYSSELNVNALELEDSALYLCASSLDREDEQYFGPGTRLTVT.

The V call is TRBV5-1, the J call TRBJ1-1, with a weak D call TRBD1 (5 bases). CDR1 is SGHRS, CDR2 YFSETQ, per germline. Trimming removed 4 bases from V and 5 bases from J, with 9 bases in between. The CDR3 loop spans 12 amino acids. The CDR3, as DNA: TGCGCCAGCAGCCCACGGGGGACTGAAGCTTTCTTT. Translating it yields CASSPRGTEAFF.

The genes are TRBV7-9 and TRBJ2-5; 12 bases match TRBD2. The CDR3 totals 17 residues. Germline V gives CDR1 SEHNR, CDR2 FQNEAQ (reference sequence). V trimming: 1 base; J trimming: 5 bases; junction bases outside the gene matches: 8. The CDR3 loop is CASSLDSTSGGDETQYF. The CDR3 DNA sequence: TGTGCCAGCAGCTTAGACTCGACTAGCGGGGGCGACGAGACCCAGTACTTC.

The chain employs TRBV5-1 and TRBJ2-1; tentatively, D is TRBD1 (5 bases). There are 19 residues in the CDR3. The V end lost 0 bases, the J end lost 6 bases, and 25 bases lay between the germline ends. CDR1 is SGHRS and CDR2 is YFSETQ in the germline V gene. The CDR3 region is CASSLAVVAPPGQGNEQFF. CDR3 DNA: TGCGCCAGCAGCTTGGCCGTAGTCGCCCCCCCCGGCCAGGGCAATGAGCAGTTCTTC.

The table lists this clone with a count of one. This sequence joins TRBV4-1 and TRBJ2-7; 10 nucleotides line up with TRBD2. The V gene end was trimmed by 3 bases and the J gene end by 5 bases; junction bases not matched to a gene: 7. The CDR3 has 15 amino acids. Germline-derived CDR1 and CDR2 are MGHRA and YSYEKL. The CDR3 spells CASSQLGLATDEQYF. The DNA of the CDR3 is TGCGCCAGCAGCCAGCTGGGACTAGCGACCGACGAGCAGTACTTC.

V gene TRBV30 combines with J gene TRBJ2-3; D possibly corresponds to TRBD1 (6 bases). Germline values: CDR1 GTSNPN, CDR2 SVGIG (reference sequence). The CDR3 is 14 residues long. V gave up 1 base and J gave up 2 bases, with 10 bases separating them. CDR3 amino acids: CAWSGTAYTDTQYF. CDR3 DNA: TGTGCCTGGAGTGGGACAGCCTACACAGATACGCAGTATTTT.